This entry is about one T cell receptor (beta chain). This CDR3 has 13 amino acids. The data originate from a study of blood T cell repertoires in COVID-19. At the level of the study: Sources were T cells, B-cell-depleted T cells, or PBMCs; the material itself was cDNA or gDNA.

In the original analysis: By means of reference gene primer amplification, nucleated cell counts were estimated. Sequenced by immunoSEQ multiplex PCR; TCRdb stores in-frame clones only, minus some. D and trimming were read from the DNA, whereas the V and J calls and clone size are those reported in that table. The sample yields 150,000 or so clones, 82% seen once. Assignments of participants to cohorts depended upon their own reported clinical history. This chain joins TRBV12-2 and TRBJ1-2; TRBD1 is the table's D call and was not checked against the DNA. TRBV12-2 is annotated as a pseudogene. The sequence was collected from a man in his sixties who had recovered from COVID-19. Material: PBMCs or T cells enriched from blood (not recorded which). The CDR3, as DNA: TGTGCAAGTCGCCCCCAGGGGGCAGGTGGCTACACCTTC. This translates into CASRPQGAGGYTF.